This T cell receptor beta chain comes out of a study of sequential checkpoint blockade in melanoma. Study-wide context: Each arm's sequence ended with maintenance nivolumab.

Germline loops: CDR1 LGHNA, CDR2 YNFKEQ. This CDR3 contains 15 residues. With V trimmed by 1 base and J by 7 bases, 6 bases remained unmatched. The treatment denotes: randomized to nivolumab then ipilimumab (arm A) or the reverse (arm B). Live CD3+CD8+ CD19− CD56− cells were sorted from PBMCs. Using immunoSEQ multiplex PCR, the repertoire was profiled, and TCRdb retains in-frame clones only, with some absent. The table has a few thousand clones, around 60% seen once. The chain has TRBV4-2 and TRBJ1-5; 8 positions agree with TRBD1. Sequencing was performed on CD8+ T cells sorted from blood (inferred from file names), taken from a patient given nivolumab and ipilimumab in sequence. This TCR was sampled from a human donor with melanoma. The CDR3 region is CASSQVQGAKQPQHF. CDR3 DNA sequence: TGTGCCAGCAGCCAAGTCCAGGGGGCTAAACAGCCCCAGCATTTT.